This TCR beta chain originates from a study of T cell responses to AZD1222 COVID-19 vaccine. The CDR3 is 13 residues long. V gave up 5 bases and J gave up 4 bases, with 11 bases separating them. CDR1 MDHEN and CDR2 SYDVKM come from the germline V gene. TCRdb keeps only in-frame clones here, not all; method: immunoSEQ multiplex PCR. The data contain just under 85,000 clones, more than 70% of them singletons. As concerns this clone: What it recognizes is unknown.

General study findings and limits: AZD1222 recipients seropositive at baseline numbered only 5 or 6. Per reports, nearly half of all spike-specific TCRs target regions that are unmutated in variants. When two AZD1222 doses had been given, Spike-specific TCR breadth and depth rose. The study sampled repertoires only after the peak T cell response.

The receptor comes from an adult in good health. The chain couples TRBV28 to TRBJ1-2, with D possibly matching TRBD1 (6 bases). The sample was peripheral blood, taken on day 0 of AZD1222 vaccination. The CDR3 DNA reads as TGTGCCAGCAGTCAGACAGGTGTCTATGGCTACACCTTC. As protein: CASSQTGVYGYTF.